This entry lists 21 T cell receptor beta chains sequenced from one sample in a study of graft-versus-host responses after intestinal transplantation. Sequenced by immunoSEQ multiplex PCR; TCRdb stores in-frame clones only, minus some. The data show 75,000 to 100,000 clones, around four fifths seen once. For these TCRs, the target antigens are not known. The sample in question was unstimulated CD8+ T cells sorted from spleen or lymph node cells, obtained before intestinal transplant. Source of these receptors: a human donor who received an intestinal transplant.

The chain couples TRBV19 to TRBJ1-6; the match to TRBD1 covers 7 bases. Trimming at V came to 6 bases and at J to 7 bases, leaving 6 bases not matched to a gene. This CDR3 has 14 amino acids. The V gene's germline CDR1 is LNHDA and CDR2 SQIVND (reference sequence). In DNA, the CDR3 is TGTGCCAGTAGGCTGGACAGGCTCAATTCACCCCTCCACTTT. This sequence encodes CASRLDRLNSPLHF.

This chain joins TRBV7-9 and TRBJ2-2; D unresolved. The germline V gene has CDR1 SEHNR and CDR2 FQNEAQ (reference sequence). Trimming took off 1 base at V and 6 bases at J, with 9 bases between the two ends. CDR3 size: 14 residues. The CDR3 bases are TGTGCCAGCAGCTTAGTTCTAGTGGCCGGGGAGCTGTTTTTT. Translation gives CASSLVLVAGELFF.

The chain recombines TRBV6-5 with TRBJ1-2; 10 nucleotides match TRBD1. This CDR3 has 15 amino acids. CDR1 is MNHEY and CDR2 is SVGAGI in the germline V gene. In DNA, the CDR3 is TGTGCAGCAGCCCCCTCGGGACAGGGGATCTATGGCTACACCTTC. This encodes CAAAPSGQGIYGYTF.

This chain links TRBV7-2 with TRBJ2-1; TRBD2 agrees at 13 bases. V dropped 3 bases and J dropped 5; count of bases not matched to a gene: 7. The V gene's germline CDR1 is SGHTA and CDR2 FQGNSA. The CDR3 covers 17 residues. The CDR3 DNA reads as TGTGCCAGCAGCTTCGGACTAGCGGGAGTTCTCCACAATGAGCAGTTCTTC. Translation: CASSFGLAGVLHNEQFF.

To note about this clone: The sample contains more than one DNA sequence encoding this CDR3. The genes are TRBV5-4 and TRBJ2-7; 9 bases are a match to TRBD1. With 3 bases clipped from V and 4 bases from J, the junction kept 5 bases outside the gene matches. This CDR3 has 14 amino acids. Germline V gene lookup returns CDR1 SGHNT and CDR2 YYREEE (reference sequence). CDR3 coding DNA: TGTGCCAGCAGCTCCGGGACAGGGTCGTACGAGCAGTACTTC. Translated, it gives CASSSGTGSYEQYF.

The rearrangement joins TRBV27 to TRBJ2-3, with 9 positions matching TRBD2. This CDR3 spans 18 amino acids. Germline CDR1 reads MNHEY; CDR2 reads SMNVEV (reference sequence). V trimming: 6 bases; J trimming: 0 bases; junction bases outside the gene matches: 13. The CDR3 region has the DNA TGTGCCAGCAGCAGTTTTTCCCCTAGCGGGATGAGCACAGATACGCAGTATTTT. This encodes CASSSFSPSGMSTDTQYF.

CDR3 nucleotides: TGCGCCAGCAGCTTGGACACTAGCGGGGTTGGCACAGATACGCAGTATTTT. Its translation: CASSLDTSGVGTDTQYF. The chain couples TRBV5-1 to TRBJ2-3, with TRBD2 matching over 10 bases. The CDR3 totals 17 residues. The V and J ends lost 0 bases and 1 base, in that order; junction bases with no gene match: 5. Germline V gene sequence: CDR1 SGHRS, CDR2 YFSETQ.

Note on this clone: At one end the junction does not follow the germline gene, possibly because of a read error. J is TRBJ2-3 and V is TRBV7-2; no clear D. The CDR3 is 15 residues long. CDR1 is SGHTA and CDR2 is FQGNSA in the germline V gene. CDR3 DNA: TGTGCCACCAGCCGCCCCGTGTTGGTCACAGATACGCAGTATTTT. Amino acids: CATSRPVLVTDTQYF.

This clone was found once. V usage is TRBV14 and J usage is TRBJ1-1; D unresolved. Germline V gene sequence: CDR1 SGHDN, CDR2 FVKESK. CDR3 length equals 13 residues. Trimming took off 5 bases at V and 0 bases at J, with 7 bases between the two ends. This chain's CDR3 is CASSFEMNTEAFF. The DNA of the CDR3 is TGTGCCAGCAGCTTCGAAATGAACACTGAAGCTTTCTTT.

This chain joins TRBV27 and TRBJ2-7; no firm D call. This CDR3 contains 13 residues. The V gene's germline CDR1 is MNHEY and CDR2 SMNVEV (reference sequence). V lost 2 bases and J 2 bases, leaving 7 bases between the germline ends. CDR3 protein: CASSLTTAYEQYF. CDR3 in DNA: TGTGCCAGCAGTTTAACTACAGCCTACGAGCAGTACTTC.

J is TRBJ1-2 and V is TRBV4-1; 8 bases match TRBD1. Germline lookup yields CDR1 MGHRA and CDR2 YSYEKL. The CDR3 spans 15 residues. The V gene end was trimmed by 4 bases and the J gene end by 4 bases; junction bases not matched to a gene: 8. The DNA of the CDR3 is TGCGCCAGCAGCCGAACAGGGGGGACTTCCTATGGCTACACCTTC. Translated: CASSRTGGTSYGYTF.

The chain joins TRBV10-1 to TRBJ2-5; D tentatively fits TRBD1 or TRBD2 (5 bases each). Per germline, CDR1 WNHNN and CDR2 SYGVQD (reference sequence). V was clipped by 3 bases and J by 5 bases, with 10 bases between them. This CDR3 region has 13 residues. DNA for the CDR3: TGCGCCAGCAGTGATGGGACGGAGGAGACCCAGTACTTC. Its translation: CASSDGTEETQYF.

The genes are TRBV7-9 and TRBJ1-1, with 7 bases that match TRBD1. The CDR3 is 12 amino acids. CDR1 is SEHNR, CDR2 FQNEAQ, per germline (reference sequence). Trimming took 4 bases from V and 4 from J; bases not matched to a gene: 0. The CDR3 DNA reads TGTGCCAGCAGCTCAGGGGGCACTGAAGCTTTCTTT. Translating it yields CASSSGGTEAFF. Together with reference TRBV7-9 and TRBJ1-1, the CDR3 gives the full variable domain: DTGVSQNPRHKITKRGQNVTFRCDPISEHNRLYWYRQTLGQGPEFLTYFQNEAQLEKSRLLSDRFSAERPKGSFSTLEIQRTEQGDSAMYLCASSSGGTEAFFGQGTRLTVV.

The chain combines TRBV6-1 with TRBJ2-7; no definite D call. Trimming removed 7 bases from V and 2 bases from J, with 9 bases in between. CDR3 length: 12 amino acids. The germline gives CDR1 MNHNS, CDR2 SASEGT. CDR3 amino acids: CASTDGPYEQYF. The CDR3 DNA follows: TGTGCCAGCACCGACGGGCCCTACGAGCAGTACTTC.

The rearrangement joins TRBV29-1 to TRBJ2-5; D is possibly TRBD2 (6 bases). Trimming removed 5 bases at V and 5 bases at J, with 15 bases between. This CDR3 contains 13 residues. In germline, CDR1 is SQVTM, CDR2 ANQGSEA. The CDR3 protein is CSVPPGEWETQYF. CDR3 nucleotides: TGCAGCGTTCCCCCGGGGGAGTGGGAGACCCAGTACTTC. The variable domain in full, with the rest retrieved from reference TRBV29-1 and TRBJ2-5, is SAVISQKPSRDICQRGTSLTIQCQVDSQVTMMFWYRQQPGQSLTLIATANQGSEATYESGFVIDKFPISRPNLTFSTLTVSNMSPEDSSIYLCSVPPGEWETQYFGPGTRLLVL.

The chain couples TRBV6-7 to TRBJ1-5; D is ambiguous. TRBV6-7 is flagged as an ORF with uncertain function. The CDR3 length is 14 residues. Trimming shortened V by 0 bases and J by 4 bases, and 7 bases separated the two germline ends. The chain's CDR3 is CASSYSGPNQPQHF. In DNA form, the CDR3 reads TGTGCCAGCAGTTACTCAGGCCCAAATCAGCCCCAGCATTTT.

This clone was observed a handful of times. This chain joins TRBV30 and TRBJ1-5, with a possible D match to TRBD1 (6 bases). Germline values: CDR1 GTSNPN, CDR2 SVGIG (reference sequence). The length of the CDR3 is 18 residues. V was cut by 5 bases and J by 8 bases, with 31 bases left in between. CDR3 residues: CAWGGGPSGTPKREPQHF. In nucleotides, the CDR3 is TGTGCCTGGGGTGGGGGTCCCTCCGGGACACCCAAGAGGGAGCCCCAGCATTTT. The whole variable domain, remainder taken from reference TRBV30 and TRBJ1-5, is SQTIHQWPATLVQPVGSPLSLECTVEGTSNPNLYWYRQAAGRGLQLLFYSVGIGQISSEVPQNLSASRPQDRQFILSSKKLLLSDSGFYLCAWGGGPSGTPKREPQHFGDGTRLSIL.

The chain recombines TRBV2 with TRBJ2-3; D is possibly TRBD1 or TRBD2 (6 bases each). Germline assignment: CDR1 SNHLY and CDR2 FYNNEI. The CDR3 is 14 residues long. Trimming removed 5 bases at V and 2 bases at J, with 11 bases between. CDR3 in DNA: TGTGCCAGCAGTTGGACGGGGGCCACAGATACGCAGTATTTT. Protein product: CASSWTGATDTQYF.

V usage is TRBV4-1 and J usage is TRBJ2-7; D is perhaps TRBD1 or TRBD2 (7 bases each). Germline V CDR1 and CDR2: MGHRA, YSYEKL. The CDR3 sequence is 14 residues long. V lost 4 bases and J 3 bases, leaving 13 bases between the germline ends. CDR3 in DNA: TGCGCCAGCAGCCCCAGGGGGGGGGTCTACGAGCAGTACTTC. Translated: CASSPRGGVYEQYF.

This chain links TRBV6-1 with TRBJ2-7; weak D call: TRBD2 (7 bases). The CDR3 length is 15 residues. Trimming took off 1 base at V and 4 bases at J, with 14 bases between the two ends. Germline V gene lookup returns CDR1 MNHNS and CDR2 SASEGT. The CDR3 sequence is CASSEVGGQTYEQYF. In DNA, the CDR3 is TGTGCCAGCAGTGAAGTCGGGGGGCAGACTTACGAGCAGTACTTC.

The V call is TRBV5-1, the J call TRBJ1-1; 9 nucleotides align to TRBD1. V was pared by 6 bases and J by 0 bases, with 9 bases of the junction left unmatched. CDR1 and CDR2 from the germline V gene are SGHRS and YFSETQ. The CDR3 totals 16 residues. As DNA, the CDR3 is TGCGCCAGCACCCCTCGGGACAGGGTAATGAACACTGAAGCTTTCTTT. It translates to CASTPRDRVMNTEAFF.